A selection of T cell receptor beta chains follows, all from one sample in a study of tumor-infiltrating lymphocytes in primary liver carcinoma. TCRdb re-called the multiplex PCR reads with MiXCR, one entry per CDR3 protein. The data show 310,000 or so distinct CDR3 sequences, with around 50% seen just once and over 15% held by the top ten. The sample consisted of peripheral blood. Receptors originate from a young woman with primary liver carcinoma and hepatitis B virus infection. The CDR3 runs from the conserved cysteine through the conserved F or W. The D gene is left open where the match is weak. Size is omitted from some rows. Given values are once, few, many or a class for expanded clones.

-	TRBV6-2/TRBV6-3	TRBJ2-1	-	CTSSYPQTGTDNEQFF	TGTACCAGTAGTTACCCCCAGACTGGAACCGACAATGAGCAGTTCTTC
-	TRBV6-5	TRBJ2-7	TRBD1	CASSYSKHQGAVYEQYF	TGTGCCAGCAGTTACTCGAAGCATCAGGGGGCGGTTTACGAGCAGTACTTC
once	TRBV11-2	TRBJ2-4	-	CANRPSQGTIQYF	TGTGCCAACAGGCCATCCCAGGGGACCATTCAGTACTTC
many	TRBV29-1	TRBJ2-3	TRBD2	CSVQGLTSTDTQYF	TGCAGCGTCCAGGGACTAACTAGCACAGATACGCAGTATTTT
-	TRBV10-2	TRBJ2-3	-	CASSVADSTDTQYF	TGCGCCAGCTCGGTAGCAGACAGCACAGATACGCAGTATTTT
many	TRBV12-3/TRBV12-4	TRBJ2-7	TRBD2	CASSLAGGGYEQYF	TGTGCCAGCAGCTTAGCGGGGGGCGGATACGAGCAGTACTTC
few	TRBV6-1	TRBJ1-5	-	CASTEQGGNQPQHF	TGTGCCAGCACCGAACAGGGAGGCAATCAGCCCCAGCATTTT
-	TRBV7-9	TRBJ2-2	-	CASSPPGMLGAGDLFF	TGTGCCAGCAGCCCCCCTGGAATGTTGGGTGCCGGGGATCTGTTTTTT
-	TRBV6-6	TRBJ2-7	TRBD1	CASSLQGGAYEQYF	TGTGCCAGCAGTCTACAGGGGGGAGCCTACGAGCAGTACTTC
-	TRBV10-3	TRBJ1-1	-	CAIGDNTEAFF	TGTGCCATCGGGGATAACACTGAAGCTTTCTTT
once	TRBV11-2	TRBJ2-5	TRBD1	CASRGNQGAGEIQYF	TGTGCCAGCAGGGGGAATCAGGGGGCTGGGGAGATCCAGTACTTC
-	TRBV4-3	TRBJ2-1	TRBD2	CPSSRDAGGGRCGEQFF	TGTCCCAGCAGCCGAGATGCGGGGGGCGGGAGATGCGGTGAGCAGTTCTTC
-	TRBV7-9	TRBJ2-7	-	CASSTQLVGVDEQYF	TGTGCTAGCAGCACCCAACTAGTGGGAGTTGACGAGCAGTACTTC
-	TRBV28	TRBJ2-2	-	CVSCTITNTGELFF	TGTGTCAGCTGTACGATTACGAACACCGGGGAGCTGTTTTTT
-	TRBV4-3	TRBJ2-5	-	CSSSQVGEETQYF	TGCTCCAGCAGCCAAGTCGGGGAAGAGACCCAGTACTTT
many	TRBV11-2	TRBJ2-3	-	CASSSTPSPPSDTQYF	TGTGCCAGCAGCTCTACTCCCAGCCCTCCATCAGATACGCAGTATTTT
-	TRBV12-3/TRBV12-4	TRBJ1-4	-	CASTVGYEEKLFF	TGTGCTAGCACTGTGGGGTATGAGGAAAAACTGTTTTTT
-	TRBV5-4	TRBJ2-6	-	CASSSSWRSSGANVLTF	TGTGCCAGCAGCTCCTCTTGGAGAAGCTCTGGGGCCAACGTCCTGACTTTC
-	TRBV12-3/TRBV12-4	TRBJ2-1	-	CASSPTGGTFSDEQFF	TGTGCCAGCAGCCCGACGGGCGGGACCTTTAGCGATGAGCAGTTCTTC
-	TRBV11-1	TRBJ2-4	TRBD2	CASSPGATPGTSRLAKNIQYF	TGTGCCAGCTCCCCAGGTGCGACCCCCGGGACTAGCCGACTAGCCAAAAACATTCAATACTTC
once	TRBV11-2	TRBJ1-5	-	CASSLEGGAGQAQHF	TGTGCCAGCAGCTTAGAGGGGGGGGCGGGCCAGGCCCAGCATTTT
-	TRBV4-3	TRBJ2-7	-	CASSQGTSSYEQYF	TGCGCCAGCAGCCAAGGGACAAGTTCCTACGAGCAGTACTTC
many	TRBV14	TRBJ1-6	-	CASSQGPNSPLHF	TGTGCCAGCAGCCAAGGTCCCAATTCACCCCTCCACTTT
many	TRBV6-5	TRBJ2-3	-	CASSYSGTDTQYF	TGTGCCAGCAGTTACTCAGGCACAGATACGCAGTATTTT
-	TRBV30	TRBJ2-5	TRBD2	CAWRGLAGYQETQYF	TGTGCCTGGAGAGGACTAGCGGGTTACCAAGAGACCCAGTACTTC
few	TRBV6-5	TRBJ2-7	TRBD2	CASSLQTSGSHYEQYF	TGTGCCAGCAGTCTACAAACTAGCGGGAGTCATTACGAGCAGTACTTC
-	TRBV5-5	TRBJ2-5	TRBD2	CASSLVSGSLAETQYF	TGTGCCAGCAGCTTAGTTAGCGGGAGTCTGGCAGAGACCCAGTACTTC
many	TRBV12-3/TRBV12-4	TRBJ2-7	TRBD1	CASTIGQGNYEQYF	TGTGCCAGCACCATTGGACAGGGGAATTACGAGCAGTACTTC
many	TRBV6-5	TRBJ1-3	-	CASSYSRGSGNTIYF	TGTGCCAGCAGTTACTCGCGAGGCTCCGGAAACACCATATATTTT